This T cell receptor (beta chain) was profiled in a study of immunodeficiency (dated by TCRdb to the late 2010s). Broadly, across the study: To search for oligoclonality and VDJ recombination defects, the researchers carried out a repertoire analysis.

After extraction using the QIAamp DNA Blood Mini Kit, genomic DNA was sent off for immunoSEQ repertoire analysis. Using a standard quantity of genomic DNA template, multiplex PCR was run to amplify the CDR3 regions. PCR products were sequenced on an Illumina platform. Regarding the original processing steps: Sequences were aligned to a reference, with V, D and J gene definitions taken from IMGT. A nearest-neighbor clustering algorithm merged closely related sequences to remove PCR and sequencing errors. V, D and J usage in productive unique and total sequences was analyzed using ImmunoSEQ Analyzer tools and R version 3.6.1. The clones in this table, taken by TCRdb from immuneACCESS, are in-frame only. Not every clone is retained; where verified, under half of the shortfall comes from an unresolved V gene, and the cause of the rest is unknown. Clone size and V and J calls were adopted from that table, with D and trimming inferred from the DNA. For this sample the table gives about 3,900 clones, of which approximately 89% were detected only once. 3.5% to 4.5% of the sample goes to the ten largest clones.

Results the study describes overall, beyond this receptor: V-J pairing and productive entropy in CD4+ T cells appeared similar in patients and controls. In the entropy comparisons of patients against healthy controls, patients were shown as n=3 (open circles), and an effect of thymic development was suggested only as a possibility. Severe oligoclonality, judged by top-100 and total clonotype frequencies, was seen in patient CD8+ but not CD4+ T cells.

In regard to this clone: Its antigen is not yet known. No base-level quality is on record; no much larger clone is a single base apart.

CD3+CD4+ T cells were sorted from fresh PBMCs before TCR sequencing. The junction carries 17 bases between V and J, which are trimmed by 7 bases and 7 bases respectively. CDR1 and CDR2, looked up from the germline V gene, are SNHLY and FYNNEI. The CDR3 sequence holds 14 residues, the cysteine and phenylalanine included. Only the CDR3 portion is preserved as DNA: 42 bases, with reading frame beginning at the first base. Sequences were obtained from CD4+ T cells from blood. The rearranged segments are TRBV2 and TRBJ1-5; the D gene cannot be resolved reliably. The origin of this receptor is a human donor in good health. The CDR3 amino acid sequence is: CASISHLGRQPQHF. The DNA is as follows: TGTGCCAGCATATCTCATTTGGGGAGGCAGCCCCAGCATTTT.